These 9 T cell receptor beta chains came from one sample sequenced in a study of human T cells and chemical hapten exposure. The sample's time point: patch test 1, 2 weeks after DPC sensitization. The treatment is: therapeutic diphenylcyclopropenone sensitization with weekly scalp DPC. TCRdb re-called the RACE reads with MiXCR, one entry per CDR3 protein. The profile covers about 360,000 distinct CDR3 sequences, with roughly 6.9% appearing a single time and 7% to 10% taken by the ten largest. Specimen: whole blood, collected in connection with sensitization to the hapten diphenylcyclopropenone (DPC). Receptors were obtained from a woman aged 18 to 35 with alopecia areata. Some clones in this sample may be carry-over from other donors' samples.

This clonotype appeared a few times. The V and J genes are TRBV24-1 and TRBJ1-5; D unclear. Trimming stripped 4 bases from V and 1 base from J, with 7 bases between. The CDR3 consists of 14 residues. From germline, CDR1 is KGHDR and CDR2 SFDVKD. The DNA of the CDR3 is TGTGCCACCAGTGAAGAGAACAGCAATCAGCCCCAGCATTTT. It specifies CATSEENSNQPQHF.

This sequence joins TRBV5-1 and TRBJ2-5; no firm D call. Trimming pared 2 bases from V and 0 bases from J, leaving 14 bases between. Per the germline V gene, CDR1 is SGHRS and CDR2 is YFSETQ. This CDR3 comprises 16 residues. CDR3 loop: CASSFVMARYQETQYF. The CDR3 DNA reads as TGCGCCAGCAGCTTTGTAATGGCGCGGTACCAAGAGACCCAGTACTTC.

This clonotype was counted a few times. This chain links TRBV5-4 with TRBJ1-6; D possibly corresponds to TRBD1 (6 bases). The CDR3 is made up of 15 amino acids. CDR1 is SGHNT and CDR2 is YYREEE in the germline V gene (reference sequence). Trimming left V 3 bases short and J 5 bases short, with 12 bases between. Written as DNA, the CDR3 is TGTGCCAGCAGCTGGAGGGGGACAAATAATTCACCCCTCCACTTT. Translated: CASSWRGTNNSPLHF.

In this sample, this clonotype turned up a few times. The chain carries TRBV7-9 and TRBJ2-3; the D gene is possibly TRBD2 (6 bases). The CDR3 spans 15 residues. CDR1 and CDR2 (germline): SEHNR, FQNEAQ (reference sequence). Trimming took off 1 base at V and 5 bases at J, with 13 bases between the two ends. This CDR3 is CASSLGFGEEDTQYF. CDR3 coding DNA: TGTGCCAGCAGCTTAGGTTTTGGGGAGGAAGATACGCAGTATTTT.

This clonotype occurred many times. This rearrangement joins TRBV5-1 to TRBJ2-2; the D gene could be TRBD1 or TRBD2 (5 bases each). CDR1 and CDR2 (germline): SGHRS, YFSETQ. V dropped 0 bases and J dropped 5 bases, with 8 bases sitting between them. This CDR3 has 14 residues. This chain's CDR3 is CASSLAGSTGELFF. CDR3 nucleotides: TGCGCCAGCAGCTTGGCAGGGAGTACCGGGGAGCTGTTTTTT. The full variable domain, rest sourced from reference TRBV5-1 and TRBJ2-2, is KAGVTQTPRYLIKTRGQQVTLSCSPISGHRSVSWYQQTPGQGLQFLFEYFSETQRNKGNFPGRFSGRQFSNSRSEMNVSTLELGDSALYLCASSLAGSTGELFFGEGSRLTVL.

This clonotype was seen a few times. The chain is built from TRBV27 and TRBJ1-2, with D uncertain. The CDR3 consists of 14 residues. Germline CDR1 is MNHEY and CDR2 is SMNVEV (reference sequence). Trimming cost V 3 bases and J 2 bases, with 10 bases left between them. The CDR3 region has the DNA TGTGCCAGCAGTTTCGGGCGATCGAACTATGGCTACACCTTC. Encoded protein: CASSFGRSNYGYTF.

The chain carries TRBV11-2 and TRBJ1-2; D uncertain. Germline-derived CDR1 and CDR2 are SGHAT and FQNNGV. Trimming took 6 bases from V and 0 from J, leaving 11 bases between them. This CDR3 spans 14 amino acids. The DNA of the CDR3 is TGTGCCAGCAGACGGCCAGGTGCTAACTATGGCTACACCTTC. Translation gives CASRRPGANYGYTF. Full variable domain (outside the CDR3, taken from reference TRBV11-2 and TRBJ1-2): EAGVAQSPRYKIIEKRQSVAFWCNPISGHATLYWYQQILGQGPKLLIQFQNNGVVDDSQLPKDRFSAERLKGVDSTLKIQPAKLEDSAVYLCASRRPGANYGYTFGSGTRLTVV.

This clonotype was detected a few times. This chain links TRBV4-2 with TRBJ1-3; D not certain. Trimming removed 1 base from V and 0 bases from J, with 7 bases in between. Germline V lookup: CDR1 LGHNA, CDR2 YNFKEQ. The CDR3 has 15 amino acids. The CDR3 bases are TGTGCCAGCAGCCAAGTGGGAATCTCTGGAAACACCATATATTTT. Its translation is CASSQVGISGNTIYF.

The V and J genes are TRBV27 and TRBJ1-1; 9 bases map to TRBD1. The V segment lost 4 bases and the J segment 1 base; nucleotides outside the gene matches: 7. The CDR3 has 16 residues. CDR1 is MNHEY, CDR2 SMNVEV, per germline (reference sequence). CDR3: CASSSIRTGENTEAFF. Written as DNA, the CDR3 is TGTGCCAGCAGTTCGATTAGGACAGGGGAGAACACTGAAGCTTTCTTT.